This T cell receptor (beta chain) emerged from a study of CD8+CD57+ T cells in acquired aplastic anemia. Study context: CD4+ and CD8+ cells, once sorted, gave DNA averaging about 3 ug. Findings and limits, study-wide: Patients were compared with controls for CD8+ Simpson's diversity, and no significant difference emerged. In common between the patients and the controls were twenty-nine CD8+ CDR3 sequences.

Investigators profiled TCR beta VDJ and CDR3 from genomic DNA template. MiXCR, applied by TCRdb to the reads, yields one record per CDR3 protein. The sample holds hundreds of thousands of distinct CDR3 sequences, about two thirds seen once. With respect to this clonotype: The antigen is not known. This may come from a read error, since a much larger clone is one base off.

Germline V gene data show CDR1 as SGHVS and CDR2 as FQNEAQ. Deletions cut 3 bases from V and 2 bases from J, with 14 bases between. CDR3 size: 16 residues. The sequencing input was sorted CD4+, CD8+, or CD8+CD57+ T cells (not recorded which) from PBMCs. The TCR sequence derives from a human donor in good health, serving as a control. This sequence joins TRBV7-8 and TRBJ1-3; D perhaps matches TRBD1 (5 bases). The CDR3 sequence is CASSFPGSPTGNTIYF. In DNA form, the CDR3 reads TGTGCCAGCAGCTTTCCAGGGTCCCCCACTGGAAACACCATATATTTT.